The T cell receptor beta chain under discussion was sequenced for a study of Ad26.COV2.S vaccination and SARS-CoV-2 variants. Described treatment: some 20 received Ad26.COV2.S at low or high dose, single or two shots; five or six received placebo; per-sample allocation not given. Day 63 following the first vaccine or placebo injection was when the samples were taken. This clone occurred once. CDR1 and CDR2 (germline): GTSNPN, SVGIG (reference sequence). Trimming removed 1 base from V and 8 bases from J, with 12 bases in between. The CDR3 extends over 13 amino acids. Clones were read by immunoSEQ multiplex PCR, and TCRdb kept only the in-frame ones, dropping some. The sample has some 390,000 clones; about nine tenths are singletons.

The sample was peripheral blood, taken in a trial of Ad26.COV2.S vaccine versus placebo. The sequence derives from a person between 18 and 65 years old who received the Ad26.COV2.S COVID-19 vaccine or a placebo. The genes are TRBV30 and TRBJ1-5; D ambiguous. The CDR3 DNA reads TGTGCCTGGAGTGATGGCAGAAGGAAGCCCCAGCATTTT. This codes for CAWSDGRRKPQHF.